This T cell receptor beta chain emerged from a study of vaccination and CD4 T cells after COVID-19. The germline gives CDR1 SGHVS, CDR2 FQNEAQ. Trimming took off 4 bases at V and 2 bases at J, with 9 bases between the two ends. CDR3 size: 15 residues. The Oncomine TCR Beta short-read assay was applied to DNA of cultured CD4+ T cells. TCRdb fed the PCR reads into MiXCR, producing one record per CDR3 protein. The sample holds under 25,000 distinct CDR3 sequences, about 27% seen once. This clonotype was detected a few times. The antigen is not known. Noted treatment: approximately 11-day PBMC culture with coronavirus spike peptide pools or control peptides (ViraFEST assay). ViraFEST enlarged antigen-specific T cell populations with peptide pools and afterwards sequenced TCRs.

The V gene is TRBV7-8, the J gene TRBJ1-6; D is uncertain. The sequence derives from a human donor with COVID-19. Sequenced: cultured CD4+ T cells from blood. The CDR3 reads CASSSGDAYNSPLHF. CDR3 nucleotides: TGTGCCAGCAGCTCCGGGGATGCCTATAATTCACCCCTCCACTTT.